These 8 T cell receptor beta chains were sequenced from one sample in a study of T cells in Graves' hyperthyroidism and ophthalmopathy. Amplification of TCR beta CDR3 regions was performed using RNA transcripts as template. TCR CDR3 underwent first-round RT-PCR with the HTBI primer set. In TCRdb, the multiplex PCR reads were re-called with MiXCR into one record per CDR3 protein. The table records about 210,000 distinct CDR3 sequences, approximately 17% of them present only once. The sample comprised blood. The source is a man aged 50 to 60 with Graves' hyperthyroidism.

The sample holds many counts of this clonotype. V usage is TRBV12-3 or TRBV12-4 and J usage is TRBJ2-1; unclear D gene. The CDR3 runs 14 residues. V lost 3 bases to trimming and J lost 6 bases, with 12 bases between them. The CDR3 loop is CASSLFLGGNEQFF. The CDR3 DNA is TGTGCCAGCAGTTTGTTTCTAGGCGGCAATGAGCAGTTCTTC.

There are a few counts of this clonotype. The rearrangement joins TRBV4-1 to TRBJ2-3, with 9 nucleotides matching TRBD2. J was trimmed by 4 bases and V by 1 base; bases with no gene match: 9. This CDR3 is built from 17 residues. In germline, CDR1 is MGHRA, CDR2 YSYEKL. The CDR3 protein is CASSQVVSSGSSDTQYF. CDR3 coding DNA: TGCGCCAGCAGCCAAGTCGTTAGTAGCGGGAGTTCAGATACGCAGTATTTT.

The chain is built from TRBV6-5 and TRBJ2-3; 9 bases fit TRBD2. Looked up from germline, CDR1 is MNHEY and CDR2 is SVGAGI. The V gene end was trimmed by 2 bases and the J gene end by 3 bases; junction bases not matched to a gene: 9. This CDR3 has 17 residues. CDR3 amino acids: CASSYGLAGGETDTQYF. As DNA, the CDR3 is TGTGCCAGCAGTTACGGGTTGGCGGGAGGGGAGACAGATACGCAGTATTTT.

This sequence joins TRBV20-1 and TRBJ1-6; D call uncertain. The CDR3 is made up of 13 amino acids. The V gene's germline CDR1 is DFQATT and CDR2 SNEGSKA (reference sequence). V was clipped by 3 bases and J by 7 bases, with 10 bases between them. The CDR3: CSASLSANSPLHF. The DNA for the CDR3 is TGCAGTGCTAGTCTGTCAGCAAATTCACCCCTCCACTTT.

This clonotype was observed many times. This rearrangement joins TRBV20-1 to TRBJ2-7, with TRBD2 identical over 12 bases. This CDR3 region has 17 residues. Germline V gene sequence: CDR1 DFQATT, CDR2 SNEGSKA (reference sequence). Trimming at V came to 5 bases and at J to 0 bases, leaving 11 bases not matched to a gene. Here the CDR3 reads CSAGPLAGGSDSYEQYF. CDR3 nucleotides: TGCAGTGCTGGGCCACTAGCGGGAGGTTCCGACTCCTACGAGCAGTACTTC.

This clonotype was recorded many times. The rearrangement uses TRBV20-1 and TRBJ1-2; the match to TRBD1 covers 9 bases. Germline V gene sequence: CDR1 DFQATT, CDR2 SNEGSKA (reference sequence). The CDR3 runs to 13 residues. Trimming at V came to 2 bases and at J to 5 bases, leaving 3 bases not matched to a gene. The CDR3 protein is CSARSTGGYGYTF. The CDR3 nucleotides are TGCAGTGCTAGATCGACAGGGGGATATGGCTACACCTTC.

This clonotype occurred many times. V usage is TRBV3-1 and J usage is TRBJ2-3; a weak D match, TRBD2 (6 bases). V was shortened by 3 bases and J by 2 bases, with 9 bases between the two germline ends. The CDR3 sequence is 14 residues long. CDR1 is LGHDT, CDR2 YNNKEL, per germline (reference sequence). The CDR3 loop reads CASSQGLSTDTQYF. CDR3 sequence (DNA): TGTGCCAGCAGCCAGGGACTTTCCACAGATACGCAGTATTTT.

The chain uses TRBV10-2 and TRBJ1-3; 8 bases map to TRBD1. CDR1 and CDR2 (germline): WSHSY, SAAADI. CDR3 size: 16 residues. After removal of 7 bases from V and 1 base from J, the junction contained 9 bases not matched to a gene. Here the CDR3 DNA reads TGCGCCAGCACCCAAGGACAGGGTGTGTCTGGAAACACCATATATTTT. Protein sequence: CASTQGQGVSGNTIYF.